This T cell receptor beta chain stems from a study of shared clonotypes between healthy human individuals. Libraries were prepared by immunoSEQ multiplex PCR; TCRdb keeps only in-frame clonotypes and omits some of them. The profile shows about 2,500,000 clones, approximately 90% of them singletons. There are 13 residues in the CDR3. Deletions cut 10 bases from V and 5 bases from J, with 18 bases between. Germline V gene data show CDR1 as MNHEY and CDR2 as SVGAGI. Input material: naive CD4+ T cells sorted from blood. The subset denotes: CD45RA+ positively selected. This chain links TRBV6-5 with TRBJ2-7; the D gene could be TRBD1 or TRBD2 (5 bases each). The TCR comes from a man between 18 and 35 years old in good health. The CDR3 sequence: CATRRGVLHEQYF. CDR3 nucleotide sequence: TGTGCCACCCGACGAGGGGTTCTTCACGAGCAGTACTTC.